These T cell receptor beta chains were read from a single sample in a study of blood T cell repertoires in COVID-19. Only in-frame clones appear in the TCRdb table, and some are missing; sequencing was by immunoSEQ multiplex PCR. The profile shows over 250,000 clones, more than 75% of them singletons. Sequenced: PBMCs or T cells enriched from blood (not recorded which). Every receptor here comes from a man in his sixties who had recovered from COVID-19. Each CDR3 is given without its conserved first and last residue. The D gene is left open where the match is weak. Clone size is shown for a subset of rows, as once, few, many or a class of expanded clone.

CDR3: ASSQGWDRNTEAF
J: TRBJ1-1
V: TRBV4-1
D: TRBD1
size: NA

CDR3: ASSQGDSVRYEQY
J: TRBJ2-7
V: TRBV4-1
D: NA
size: NA

CDR3: ASSPWGAISGNTIY
J: TRBJ1-3
V: TRBV14
D: NA
size: NA

CDR3: ASSQYQGARGETQY
J: TRBJ2-5
V: TRBV5-5
D: TRBD1
size: NA

CDR3: SVDIDEKLF
J: TRBJ1-4
V: TRBV29-1
D: NA
size: NA

CDR3: ASIRQGGTEAF
J: TRBJ1-1
V: TRBV12-3/TRBV12-4
D: TRBD1
size: NA

CDR3: ASSGDGGTEAF
J: TRBJ1-1
V: TRBV6-2/TRBV6-3
D: NA
size: NA

CDR3: ASSQSGTGAQETQY
J: TRBJ2-5
V: TRBV28
D: TRBD1
size: NA

CDR3: ASSRTGYEQY
J: TRBJ2-7
V: TRBV13
D: NA
size: NA

CDR3: ASSILSGEGGRSNQPQH
J: TRBJ1-5
V: TRBV19
D: NA
size: NA

CDR3: AWTPGQGNSPLH
J: TRBJ1-6
V: TRBV30
D: TRBD1
size: NA

CDR3: ASSPGQGKIYEQY
J: TRBJ2-7
V: TRBV7-9
D: TRBD1
size: NA

CDR3: ASSESRRYQPQH
J: TRBJ1-5
V: TRBV6-1
D: NA
size: NA

CDR3: ASSPDPYDGISDTQY
J: TRBJ2-3
V: TRBV7-9
D: NA
size: NA

CDR3: ASSIPGRGNYGYT
J: TRBJ1-2
V: TRBV19
D: NA
size: NA

CDR3: ASSLESSGGDTQY
J: TRBJ2-3
V: TRBV5-5
D: TRBD2
size: NA

CDR3: AWSQGEEQY
J: TRBJ2-7
V: TRBV30
D: NA
size: NA

CDR3: ATSDSGAYEQY
J: TRBJ2-7
V: TRBV24-1
D: NA
size: NA

CDR3: ASSPDSLVNTEAF
J: TRBJ1-1
V: TRBV6-5
D: NA
size: once

CDR3: ASSLAQGFNYGYT
J: TRBJ1-2
V: TRBV7-2
D: TRBD1
size: NA

CDR3: ASSREGGLGETQY
J: TRBJ2-5
V: TRBV5-8
D: NA
size: NA

CDR3: SVGQGAYYGYT
J: TRBJ1-2
V: TRBV29-1
D: TRBD1
size: NA